The 10 T cell receptor beta chains below all came from one sample that was sequenced in a study of response to subunit inactivated influenza vaccine. TCRdb independently ran MiXCR on the RT-PCR reads; one entry per CDR3 protein. The sample consists of around 580,000 distinct CDR3 sequences, roughly 10% of them appearing once. The specimen comprised PBMCs from blood, sampled on the day of vaccination. The source of these receptors is a man in his fifties who received an inactivated influenza vaccine.

At least ten counts were recorded for this clonotype. V is TRBV12-3 or TRBV12-4 and J is TRBJ2-2; tentative D call: TRBD2 (5 bases). The V end was cut by 3 bases, the J end by 6 bases, with 11 bases between. This CDR3 is 14 amino acids long. The CDR3 here is CASSLRGLAGELFF. DNA of the CDR3: TGTGCCAGCAGTTTGAGAGGGTTGGCCGGGGAGCTGTTTTTT.

This clonotype was detected only a few times. This chain links TRBV6-1 with TRBJ1-2; 9 bases align to TRBD1. J was trimmed by 5 bases and V by 6 bases; bases with no gene match: 10. This CDR3 is built from 15 residues. From germline, CDR1 is MNHNS and CDR2 SASEGT. The CDR3 spells CASRPRTGDSYGYTF. As DNA, the CDR3 is TGTGCCAGCAGGCCCAGGACAGGGGATAGTTATGGCTACACCTTC.

This clonotype was detected only a few times. The genes are TRBV5-1 and TRBJ1-1; possibly TRBD1 for D (5 bases). Germline V CDR1 and CDR2: SGHRS, YFSETQ. V was pared by 4 bases and J by 4 bases, with 17 bases between. This CDR3 region has 15 residues. For the CDR3, the DNA is TGCGCCAGCAGCAACCATATTCAGGGAGCCACTGAAGCTTTCTTT. Translating it yields CASSNHIQGATEAFF. Complete variable domain (other parts from reference TRBV5-1 and TRBJ1-1): KAGVTQTPRYLIKTRGQQVTLSCSPISGHRSVSWYQQTPGQGLQFLFEYFSETQRNKGNFPGRFSGRQFSNSRSEMNVSTLELGDSALYLCASSNHIQGATEAFFGQGTRLTVV.

The CDR3 bases are TGTGCCAGCAGCTACACTTATGAAAAACTGTTTTTT. This translates into CASSYTYEKLFF. This rearrangement joins TRBV7-2 to TRBJ1-4; D is uncertain. V lost 4 bases and J lost 6, with 6 bases in between. The CDR3 spans 12 residues. Germline loops: CDR1 SGHTA, CDR2 FQGNSA.

The gene calls are TRBV4-2 and TRBJ2-1; 10 bases line up with TRBD1. Germline V CDR1 and CDR2: LGHNA, YNFKEQ. The CDR3 runs to 17 residues. The J segment lost 5 bases and the V segment lost 4 bases, leaving 11 bases of the junction unmatched. The CDR3 sequence: CASSLIGRDRGHNEQFF. Here the CDR3 DNA reads TGTGCCAGCAGCCTGATTGGTCGGGACAGGGGCCACAATGAGCAGTTCTTC.

The rearrangement uses TRBV29-1 and TRBJ1-1, with TRBD1 as a possible D gene (6 bases). In germline, CDR1 is SQVTM, CDR2 ANQGSEA. Trimming cost V 3 bases and J 11 bases, with 10 bases left between them. The CDR3 runs 10 residues. CDR3 sequence reads: CSVDGDTAFF. As DNA, the CDR3 is TGCAGCGTTGATGGGGACACGGCTTTCTTT.

This clonotype was seen more than once but under ten times. The chain uses TRBV5-1 and TRBJ2-3; TRBD2 might be the D (8 bases). Germline loops: CDR1 SGHRS, CDR2 YFSETQ. Trimming shortened V by 6 bases and J by 4 bases, and 15 bases separated the two germline ends. The CDR3 is made up of 14 amino acids. CDR3 protein: CASTLAGTADTQYF. In nucleotides, the CDR3 is TGCGCCAGCACCTTAGCGGGGACAGCAGATACGCAGTATTTT. The whole variable domain, remainder taken from reference TRBV5-1 and TRBJ2-3, is KAGVTQTPRYLIKTRGQQVTLSCSPISGHRSVSWYQQTPGQGLQFLFEYFSETQRNKGNFPGRFSGRQFSNSRSEMNVSTLELGDSALYLCASTLAGTADTQYFGPGTRLTVL.

This clonotype was found many times. A junction boundary mismatches the germline segment, possibly from a read error. The gene calls are TRBV12-3 or TRBV12-4 and TRBJ2-5; 13 bases are shared with TRBD2. The CDR3 spans 15 residues. The CDR3 sequence is CASSLGLAGSETQYF. CDR3 sequence (DNA): TGCGCCAGCAGCTTGGGACTAGCGGGGTCTGAGACCCAGTACTTC.

This clonotype has more than one count but fewer than ten. CDR3 region: CASSRGSVSNQPQHF. Here the CDR3 DNA reads TGTGCCAGCTCCCGAGGGTCAGTGAGCAATCAGCCCCAGCATTTT. V gene TRBV5-8 combines with J gene TRBJ1-5, with D hard to call. V was shortened by 7 bases and J by 1 base, with 15 bases between the two germline ends. Germline values: CDR1 SGHTS, CDR2 YDEGEE. CDR3 length: 15 amino acids.

This clonotype was seen repeatedly, ten times or more. The CDR3 here is CASSLTGTGVSEQFF. Written as DNA, the CDR3 is TGTGCCAGCAGCTTAACCGGGACAGGGGTTAGTGAGCAGTTCTTC. The V call is TRBV11-2, the J call TRBJ2-1; TRBD1 matches 10 bases. The V gene's germline CDR1 is SGHAT and CDR2 FQNNGV. CDR3 length: 15 residues. The trim removed 2 bases at V and 9 bases at J, leaving 7 bases unmatched.